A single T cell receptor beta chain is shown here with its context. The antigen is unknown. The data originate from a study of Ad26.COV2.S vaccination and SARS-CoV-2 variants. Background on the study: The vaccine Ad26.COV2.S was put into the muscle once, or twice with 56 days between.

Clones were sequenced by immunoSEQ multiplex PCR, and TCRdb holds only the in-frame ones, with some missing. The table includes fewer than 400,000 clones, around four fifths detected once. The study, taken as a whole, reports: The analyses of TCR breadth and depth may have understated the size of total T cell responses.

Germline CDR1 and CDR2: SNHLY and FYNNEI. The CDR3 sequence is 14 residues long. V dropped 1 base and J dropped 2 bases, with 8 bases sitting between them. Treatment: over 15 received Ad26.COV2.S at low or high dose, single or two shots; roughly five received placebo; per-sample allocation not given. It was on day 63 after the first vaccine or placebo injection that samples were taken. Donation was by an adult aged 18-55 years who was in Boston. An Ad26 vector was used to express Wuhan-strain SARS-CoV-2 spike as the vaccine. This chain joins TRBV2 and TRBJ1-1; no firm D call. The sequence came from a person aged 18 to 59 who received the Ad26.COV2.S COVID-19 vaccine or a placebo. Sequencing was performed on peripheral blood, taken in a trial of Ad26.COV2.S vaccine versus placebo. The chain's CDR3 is CASSEVADNTEAFF. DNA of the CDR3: TGTGCCAGCAGTGAAGTGGCAGATAACACTGAAGCTTTCTTT.